These T cell receptor beta chains were read from a single sample in a study of T cells in Graves' hyperthyroidism and ophthalmopathy. TCRdb recomputed calls from the multiplex PCR reads with MiXCR, one row per CDR3 protein. Of approximately 400,000 distinct CDR3 sequences listed, approximately 25% are singletons. The source material was blood. The receptors shown here come from a man in his fifties with Graves' hyperthyroidism. Both conserved end residues are part of each CDR3. Each record gives: CDR3 protein, J gene, V gene.

CDR3 protein: CASIGGADLTNEQFF
J gene: TRBJ2-1
V gene: TRBV12-3/TRBV12-4

CDR3 protein: CASSPTSTYEQYF
J gene: TRBJ2-7
V gene: TRBV2

CDR3 protein: CASSLVASGIYEQYF
J gene: TRBJ2-7
V gene: TRBV7-2

CDR3 protein: CASSHLGGNYGYTF
J gene: TRBJ1-2
V gene: TRBV3-1

CDR3 protein: CASSFLQGPITDTQYF
J gene: TRBJ2-3
V gene: TRBV28

CDR3 protein: CASSIDSGRATYEQYF
J gene: TRBJ2-7
V gene: TRBV19

CDR3 protein: CASSEAPPQSYNEQFF
J gene: TRBJ2-1
V gene: TRBV2

CDR3 protein: CASSRDRDNGYTF
J gene: TRBJ1-2
V gene: TRBV6-1

CDR3 protein: CAWTNAGQGRYEQYF
J gene: TRBJ2-7
V gene: TRBV30

CDR3 protein: CASSKTRAVGGELFF
J gene: TRBJ2-2
V gene: TRBV6-1

CDR3 protein: CATSKGNTEAFF
J gene: TRBJ1-1
V gene: TRBV24-1

CDR3 protein: CASSIVFAGGVDGYTF
J gene: TRBJ1-2
V gene: TRBV19

CDR3 protein: CASGSPGGRRYEQYF
J gene: TRBJ2-7
V gene: TRBV12-5

CDR3 protein: CNVSGTASDTQYF
J gene: TRBJ2-3
V gene: TRBV29-1

CDR3 protein: CAWSVRTSLETQYF
J gene: TRBJ2-5
V gene: TRBV30

CDR3 protein: CASRKIGSGYGYTF
J gene: TRBJ1-2
V gene: TRBV3-1

CDR3 protein: CASREGFTDTQYF
J gene: TRBJ2-3
V gene: TRBV19

CDR3 protein: CASSFEVSGRAAFF
J gene: TRBJ2-1
V gene: TRBV7-6

CDR3 protein: CAAALGSSNSPLHF
J gene: TRBJ1-6
V gene: TRBV27

CDR3 protein: CASSLGAWGDQPQHF
J gene: TRBJ1-5
V gene: TRBV28

CDR3 protein: CASSQAYYNEQFF
J gene: TRBJ2-1
V gene: TRBV4-1

CDR3 protein: CASGLVQGATEAFF
J gene: TRBJ1-1
V gene: TRBV12-5

CDR3 protein: CATQGGTDTQYF
J gene: TRBJ2-3
V gene: TRBV18

CDR3 protein: CASSVGTSSNEQFF
J gene: TRBJ2-1
V gene: TRBV7-9

CDR3 protein: CASSPQGAGRSYNEQFF
J gene: TRBJ2-1
V gene: TRBV28

CDR3 protein: CASSRTGYNSPLHF
J gene: TRBJ1-6
V gene: TRBV6-1

CDR3 protein: CASSQEDRGYEQYF
J gene: TRBJ2-7
V gene: TRBV4-1

CDR3 protein: CASSMGTSGYNEQFF
J gene: TRBJ2-1
V gene: TRBV19

CDR3 protein: CASSMTANYGYTF
J gene: TRBJ1-2
V gene: TRBV25-1

CDR3 protein: CSARVDGDSYEQYF
J gene: TRBJ2-7
V gene: TRBV20-1

CDR3 protein: CASGLVKQDLSRNEQFF
J gene: TRBJ2-1
V gene: TRBV12-5

CDR3 protein: CASSFSGTVMNTEAFF
J gene: TRBJ1-1
V gene: TRBV7-2

CDR3 protein: CASSSGRANTGELFF
J gene: TRBJ2-2
V gene: TRBV7-3

CDR3 protein: CASSNNRDAGELFF
J gene: TRBJ2-2
V gene: TRBV7-9

CDR3 protein: CSAGQGRVYGYTF
J gene: TRBJ1-2
V gene: TRBV20-1

CDR3 protein: CASRSTSGRIGELFF
J gene: TRBJ2-2
V gene: TRBV12-3/TRBV12-4

CDR3 protein: CATVPRDSYNEQFF
J gene: TRBJ2-1
V gene: TRBV12-5

CDR3 protein: CASSVTGVGYTF
J gene: TRBJ1-2
V gene: TRBV6-1

CDR3 protein: CASSSTAGQETQYF
J gene: TRBJ2-5
V gene: TRBV28

CDR3 protein: CASSYSRDIADQPQHF
J gene: TRBJ1-5
V gene: TRBV6-6

CDR3 protein: CASSRRGQNYGYTF
J gene: TRBJ1-2
V gene: TRBV7-9

CDR3 protein: CASSSGENEQFF
J gene: TRBJ2-1
V gene: TRBV7-6

CDR3 protein: CSADSAGTYEQYF
J gene: TRBJ2-7
V gene: TRBV20-1

CDR3 protein: CASTSQGARTEAFF
J gene: TRBJ1-1
V gene: TRBV19

CDR3 protein: CASSMVLGSYEQYF
J gene: TRBJ2-7
V gene: TRBV6-1

CDR3 protein: CATFGGGSSHNEQFF
J gene: TRBJ2-1
V gene: TRBV6-1